What follows are 20 T cell receptor beta chains derived from one specimen sequenced in a study of T cells in Graves' hyperthyroidism and ophthalmopathy. RNA transcripts provided the source from which TCR beta CDR3 regions were amplified. A first-round RT-PCR of the TCR CDR3 used the HTBI primer set. TCRdb reanalysed the multiplex PCR reads using MiXCR and keeps one entry per CDR3 protein. The sample lists roughly 360,000 distinct CDR3 sequences; roughly 14% were seen once. Sequencing used blood. These receptor sequences come from a man in his thirties or forties with Graves' hyperthyroidism that later progressed to Graves' ophthalmopathy.

The chain's CDR3 is CASRREVGYGYTF. The CDR3 bases are TGTGCCAGCAGGCGGGAGGTTGGTTATGGCTACACCTTC. The chain couples TRBV6-1 to TRBJ1-2; D remains unclear. CDR1 is MNHNS and CDR2 is SASEGT in the germline V gene. The V gene lost 6 bases and the J gene lost 5 bases, with 13 bases spanning the gap. The CDR3 runs to 13 residues.

This clonotype was detected many times. The V and J genes are TRBV7-6 and TRBJ2-7, with TRBD1 as a possible D gene (6 bases). The CDR3 length is 15 residues. The germline gives CDR1 SGHVS, CDR2 FNYEAQ. V was trimmed by 3 bases and J by 2 bases, leaving 14 bases between them. CDR3 in DNA: TGTGCCAGCAGCTTTGGTCAGGGGATGACCTACGAGCAGTACTTC. It translates to CASSFGQGMTYEQYF.

In this sample, this clonotype turned up a few times. The gene calls are TRBV30 and TRBJ1-4, with D possibly matching TRBD1 (5 bases). V gave up 0 bases and J gave up 8 bases, with 7 bases separating them. Germline loops: CDR1 GTSNPN, CDR2 SVGIG (reference sequence). The CDR3 contains 12 residues. CDR3 sequence: CAWSVRGEKLFF. The CDR3 region has the DNA TGTGCCTGGAGTGTACGGGGGGAAAAACTGTTTTTT.

The J gene is TRBJ1-2, the V gene TRBV27, with a tentative D call TRBD1 (5 bases). The CDR3 extends over 12 amino acids. V lost 2 bases and J 7 bases, leaving 8 bases between the germline ends. Germline V gene sequence: CDR1 MNHEY, CDR2 SMNVEV (reference sequence). CDR3 in DNA: TGTGCCAGCAGTTTAGGGGGTGTTGGCTACACCTTC. Its protein product is CASSLGGVGYTF.

This clonotype was counted at least ten times. The CDR3 nucleotides read TGTGCCGGGAACGGGGGAGCCAGGGACACTGAAGCTTTCTTT. Its translation: CAGNGGARDTEAFF. The V and J genes are TRBV30 and TRBJ1-1; maybe TRBD1 (5 bases). The V end lost 8 bases, the J end lost 3 bases, and 19 bases lay between the germline ends. Germline CDR1 GTSNPN, CDR2 SVGIG (reference sequence). CDR3 length: 14 residues.

This clonotype was found many times. The rearrangement links TRBV3-1 to TRBJ1-2; D is perhaps TRBD1 (5 bases). The ends were cut back, 4 bases at V and 4 bases at J, with 13 bases in the middle. This CDR3 contains 14 residues. From germline, CDR1 is LGHDT and CDR2 YNNKEL (reference sequence). The CDR3 DNA reads TGTGCCAGCAGCCCCTCCGGGACGGTCTATGGCTACACCTTC. It encodes CASSPSGTVYGYTF.

This chain joins TRBV4-1 and TRBJ1-3, with 8 bases matching TRBD1. Trimming cost V 4 bases and J 0 bases; bases outside gene matches: 2. The germline V gene has CDR1 MGHRA and CDR2 YSYEKL. The CDR3 covers 15 residues. The CDR3 region is CASSRQGTSGNTIYF. The CDR3 DNA sequence: TGCGCCAGCAGCCGACAGGGGACCTCTGGAAACACCATATATTTT.

Regarding this clonotype: This may be a read error: a much more frequent sequence differs by one nucleotide. The chain uses TRBV12-3 or TRBV12-4 and TRBJ2-5; TRBD2 agrees at 7 bases. The CDR3 consists of 11 residues. CDR3 sequence (DNA): TGTGCCAGCAGCATCGGACTAGACCAGAACTTC. Translation: CASSIGLDQNF.

This clonotype was detected a few times. The chain joins TRBV20-1 to TRBJ2-7; TRBD2 aligns across 9 bases. CDR3 size: 15 residues. Germline V gene sequence: CDR1 DFQATT, CDR2 SNEGSKA (reference sequence). V dropped 6 bases and J dropped 0; count of bases not matched to a gene: 9. The CDR3 DNA is TGCAGTGCAGGGATAGCGCGGGGGGGCTCCTACGAGCAGTACTTC. Translated: CSAGIARGGSYEQYF.

This clonotype occurred a few times. This could be a read error, since a much larger clone is one nucleotide away. V and J are TRBV12-3 or TRBV12-4 and TRBJ1-1; D gene uncertain. Trimming pared 5 bases from V and 6 bases from J, leaving 13 bases between. This CDR3 contains 13 residues. CDR3 protein: CASSDGPAAEAFF. CDR3 bases: TGTGCCAGCAGTGACGGACCGGCGGCTGAAGCTTTCTTT.

The table lists this clonotype with many counts. This chain connects TRBV2 to TRBJ2-3, with 7 nucleotides matching TRBD1. This CDR3 comprises 15 residues. Germline V lookup: CDR1 SNHLY, CDR2 FYNNEI. The V and J ends lost 0 bases and 2 bases, in that order; junction bases with no gene match: 2. The CDR3 bases are TGTGCCAGCAGTGAAGCGCAGGGGGTCACAGATACGCAGTATTTT. It translates to CASSEAQGVTDTQYF.

The rearrangement links TRBV9 to TRBJ1-3; D not certain. Germline CDR1 reads SGDLS; CDR2 reads YYNGEE. The V and J ends lost 0 bases and 1 base respectively, with 8 bases between them. The CDR3 totals 15 residues. In DNA, the CDR3 is TGTGCCAGCAGCGTAGGTCGAGGGTCTGGAAACACCATATATTTT. This encodes CASSVGRGSGNTIYF. The full variable domain, rest sourced from reference TRBV9 and TRBJ1-3, is DSGVTQTPKHLITATGQRVTLRCSPRSGDLSVYWYQQSLDQGLQFLIQYYNGEERAKGNILERFSAQQFPDLHSELNLSSLELGDSALYFCASSVGRGSGNTIYFGEGSWLTVV.

The sample holds many counts of this clonotype. The chain uses TRBV6-1 and TRBJ1-5; D remains unclear. Germline CDR1 MNHNS, CDR2 SASEGT. Trimming cost V 8 bases and J 5 bases, with 16 bases left between them. There are 14 residues in the CDR3. The chain's CDR3 is CASRSVSKDQPQHF. CDR3 DNA sequence: TGTGCCAGCCGTAGTGTGTCGAAGGATCAGCCCCAGCATTTT.

This clonotype was observed a handful of times. The chain carries TRBV6-1 and TRBJ1-1; no firm D call. Germline V gene lookup returns CDR1 MNHNS and CDR2 SASEGT. The germline V and J ends were trimmed by 6 bases and 3 bases, with 11 bases remaining between them. The CDR3 totals 13 residues. CDR3 region: CASSPSVHTEAFF. The CDR3 DNA is TGTGCCAGCAGCCCCAGCGTCCACACTGAAGCTTTCTTT.

The rearrangement uses TRBV6-5 and TRBJ2-2; TRBD2 matches 8 bases. This CDR3 contains 15 residues. CDR1 MNHEY and CDR2 SVGAGI come from the germline V gene. The trim removed 2 bases at V and 6 bases at J, leaving 5 bases unmatched. CDR3 coding DNA: TGTGCCAGCAGTTACCAGCGGGGGCGCGCCGGGGAGCTGTTTTTT. Translation: CASSYQRGRAGELFF.

This clonotype occurred a few times. The J gene is TRBJ1-4, the V gene TRBV4-1; a possible D gene is TRBD1 (5 bases). The CDR3 loop spans 13 amino acids. Germline V lookup: CDR1 MGHRA, CDR2 YSYEKL. V was trimmed by 4 bases and J by 8 bases, leaving 11 bases between them. The CDR3 spells CASSRGPREKLFF. For the CDR3, the DNA is TGCGCCAGCAGCCGGGGACCGAGGGAAAAACTGTTTTTT.

This clonotype has only a few counts. The gene calls are TRBV13 and TRBJ1-6, with 7 bases aligning to TRBD1. Germline values: CDR1 PRHDT, CDR2 FYEKMQ (reference sequence). The V gene end was trimmed by 2 bases and the J gene end by 5 bases; junction bases not matched to a gene: 3. This CDR3 region has 15 residues. The CDR3 nucleotides read TGTGCCAGCAGCTTAAACAGGGGAAATAATTCACCCCTCCACTTT. It is translated as CASSLNRGNNSPLHF.

Many counts were recorded for this clonotype. The genes are TRBV28 and TRBJ1-6; TRBD1 agrees at 8 bases. The CDR3 spans 15 residues. J was trimmed by 9 bases and V by 4 bases; bases with no gene match: 8. Germline-derived CDR1 and CDR2 are MDHEN and SYDVKM. CDR3 coding DNA: TGTGCCAGCAGTTCTCCCCAGGGGGCAAGTTCACCCCTCCACTTT. Its translation is CASSSPQGASSPLHF.

This clonotype was detected a few times. V gene TRBV24-1 combines with J gene TRBJ2-3, with D unresolved. Between the trimmed V and J ends, which lost 4 bases and 4 bases, there was a span of 20 bases. Germline-derived CDR1 and CDR2 are KGHDR and SFDVKD. This CDR3 region has 17 residues. CDR3 region: CATSDHDGPSFADTQYF. DNA of the CDR3: TGTGCCACCAGTGACCATGACGGACCCAGTTTCGCAGATACGCAGTATTTT.

There are a few counts of this clonotype. The chain couples TRBV7-2 to TRBJ2-3; TRBD1 or TRBD2 may be the D gene (6 bases each). The CDR3 consists of 14 residues. The germline CDR1 and CDR2 sequences are SGHTA and FQGNSA. Trimming pared 3 bases from V and 10 bases from J, leaving 17 bases between. The CDR3 nucleotides read TGTGCCAGCAGCTTTTCCCCGCCGGAGGGGGCGCAGTATTTT. It codes for CASSFSPPEGAQYF.